One and the same sample provided the 2 T cell receptor beta chains below, sequenced in a study of beta chain features in type 1 diabetes (dated 2018 in TCRdb). Libraries were made using the immunoSEQ multiplex PCR assay. The High Capacity cDNA Reverse Transcription Kit was used to reverse transcribe all of the isolated RNA, meaning that expressed TCRB transcripts were what got sequenced. TCRdb limited this immuneACCESS table to in-frame rearrangements with V and J called. A share of clones is missing; checked studies link under half to unresolved V genes, and the rest is unexplained. Across this sample there are a few hundred thousand clones, with approximately 30% seen only once. Together, the top ten hold 0.05% to 0.065% of the sample. Sequences were obtained from naive CD4+ T cells from blood. The meaning of the sample's cell subset or site label: true naive CD4+ T cells. These receptor sequences come from a man aged 18 to 30 in good health.

The sample holds a few counts of this clone. The chain employs TRBV7-3 and TRBJ2-7; D is uncertain. The CDR3 covers 11 residues. V was shortened by 5 bases and J by 3 bases, with 5 bases between the two germline ends. Per germline, CDR1 SGHTA and CDR2 FQGTGA. The DNA of the CDR3 is TGTGCCAGCAGCCCCTACTACGAGCAGTACTTC. Amino acid sequence: CASSPYYEQYF.

Details on this clone: At the DNA level, this CDR3 is encoded by other sequences in the same sample as well. This chain links TRBV30 with TRBJ1-5; 7 bases are shared with TRBD1. Germline lookup yields CDR1 GTSNPN and CDR2 SVGIG (reference sequence). V lost 1 base, J lost 6 bases, and 3 bases stayed unmatched. The CDR3 runs 13 residues. The CDR3 region is CAWSGQGGQPQHF. CDR3 nucleotides: TGTGCCTGGAGTGGACAGGGTGGTCAGCCCCAGCATTTT. Combining the CDR3 with reference TRBV30 and TRBJ1-5 gives the whole variable domain SQTIHQWPATLVQPVGSPLSLECTVEGTSNPNLYWYRQAAGRGLQLLFYSVGIGQISSEVPQNLSASRPQDRQFILSSKKLLLSDSGFYLCAWSGQGGQPQHFGDGTRLSIL.